This T cell receptor beta chain was captured in a study of T-cell reconstitution after alpha-beta-depleted transplantation in children. Whole-study results and caveats: There were reportedly several hundred expanded graft clones from which alpha-beta T cells came about two months after transplant. Diversity and T-cell counts at one year after transplant derived mostly from new T cells. It was surviving recipient T cells and thymic progenitors that gave some patients high TCRbeta diversity at day 60.

CDR3 length equals 13 residues. With 1 base removed from V and 5 bases from J, the gap between germline ends came to 9 bases. Germline V gives CDR1 SQVTM, CDR2 ANQGSEA. In the case of this clonotype: The antigen remains undetermined.

Preparing the TCRbeta library involved the use of unique molecular identifiers. MiXCR, run by TCRdb on the PCR reads, gives a single entry per CDR3 protein. The sample yields about 610,000 distinct CDR3 sequences, roughly 30% seen once. The chain carries TRBV29-1 and TRBJ2-1; D possibly corresponds to TRBD1 (5 bases). The TCR was taken from a boy under two years old with Wiskott-Aldrich syndrome, due to receive a stem cell transplant. The sample here was PBMCs, taken before TCRalphabeta/CD19-depleted stem cell transplant. This CDR3 is CSVEGAGHNEQFF. The CDR3 DNA is TGCAGCGTTGAAGGGGCAGGGCACAATGAGCAGTTCTTC.